This T cell receptor (beta chain) was recovered during a study of PD-L1 blockade in urothelial cancer (dated 2017 in TCRdb). Looking at the study overall: All patients started therapy around 2014 and received atezolizumab 1,200 mg intravenously every 3 weeks. About 85% of the 29 patients were males with bladder-origin urothelial cancer, and 18 of 29 reported a prior smoking history. An ECOG performance status of 0 or 1 was recorded for the patients, and 0 to 3 prior chemotherapy regimens had been received by the patients. Blood samples were analyzed at 3 weeks after treatment start (second dose) and at 6 weeks after treatment start. Blood samples yielded a median of about 150,000 T cells and around 80,000 unique TCRs, with median clonality approximately 0.08. An exploratory multi-omic analysis was conducted of the somatic, immune and clinical correlates of response to PD-L1 blockade with atezolizumab in urothelial cancer. Pretreatment tumor samples and matched peripheral blood, collected serially before and after atezolizumab treatment, underwent TCR sequencing. Progression-free survival longer than 6 months counted as durable clinical benefit, and TCR features were additionally tested against both progression-free and overall survival. In the same patients who had TCR sequencing, pretreatment tumors also underwent whole exome sequencing and RNA sequencing. Nine patients reached durable clinical benefit, while 20 to 25 patients did not. Twenty-nine patients had pretreatment blood TCR-seq, some 24 had at least one posttreatment blood collection, and some 24 had tumor TCR-seq. What the study reported, not specific to this receptor: Patients with durable benefit showed greater expansion of tumor-associated TCR clones in peripheral blood 3 weeks after starting treatment (n = 22, p = 0.022). A pretreatment peripheral blood TCR clonality below the median was linked to improved progression-free and overall survival. Because of the small sample size (n = 29) and the many exploratory analyses performed, the results are intended to be regarded as hypothesis-generating.

V lost 5 bases and J lost 10 bases; the stretch between them is 15 bases long. The germline V gene supplies CDR1 MNHEY and CDR2 SVGAGI. The CDR3 spans 14 residues, from the cysteine through the phenylalanine. Of all the DNA, just the CDR3 is kept, 42 bases in frame from base 1. This clone was seen a handful of times. Its recognized antigen is unknown. Nothing much larger sits one base from this clone, and base qualities are not available. Per the publication, the time point label means: pretreatment peripheral blood. A cohort of 25 to 30 patients with locally advanced or metastatic urothelial carcinoma, treated at Memorial Sloan Kettering on a trial protocol, was included. Peripheral blood mononuclear cells were collected pretreatment and during treatment, with between 1 and 8 total time points per patient. The Qiagen DNeasy Blood extraction kit was used to purify genomic DNA from total PBMCs and tumor samples. Collected pretreatment and during treatment, PBMCs were isolated and stored as previously described.

Synthetic TCR analog templates were spiked into each PCR to estimate absolute template abundance from read counts. The immunoSEQ assay was used to amplify TCRbeta CDR3 regions from genomic DNA with bias-controlled V and J gene primers. Sequencing of rearranged TCRbeta segments was done at approximately 20X coverage. The study's processing was this. Clustering was used to correct sequencing errors, and CDR3s were annotated against IMGT to assign V, D and J genes. Downstream analyses used only productive TCRbeta rearrangements, leaving out any out-of-frame or stop-codon sequences. To compute clonality, Shannon entropy was normalized by the log of the number of unique productive sequences and then subtracted from one. Fisher's exact test with Benjamini-Hochberg correction, at a threshold of adjusted p below 0.01, was used to find clones that differed between time points or between blood and tumor. TCRdb took this table from immuneACCESS and kept in-frame rearrangements with V and J called. Such tables lack part of the clones; where checked against another copy, unresolved V genes explain under half of the gap, and the rest is unexplained. The D gene and trimming were derived from the DNA, and the V and J assignments and clone size from that table. The sample table holds roughly 56,000 clones, of which around 83% were seen once. The ten biggest clones cover 22% of the sample.

The receptor comes from a man in his sixties with urothelial cancer. The chain links TRBV6-5 with TRBJ1-6; the D gene identity is not certain. The source material was PBMCs, sampled around atezolizumab (anti-PD-L1) treatment. The nucleotide sequence is given as TGTGCCAGCAGTACGGGGAGGGTCACCTCACCCCTCCACTTT. Its protein is CASSTGRVTSPLHF.